These 28 T cell receptor beta chains share one sample of origin, sequenced in a study of CD8+ T cells in alopecia areata. As for treatment: oral pan-JAK inhibitor, 5-10 mg twice daily. Reverse transcribed after extraction, RNA yielded cDNA as the sequencing template. Some clones are missing from TCRdb's copy, which holds only in-frame ones; the method was immunoSEQ multiplex PCR. The sample lists 200,000 or so clones; approximately 47% were seen once. The sample in question was CD4+ T cells sorted from blood, obtained at approximately week 36, from a patient treated with tofacitinib. All receptors derive from a human donor with alopecia areata.

This clone came up a few times. The V and J genes are TRBV15 and TRBJ2-5, with 10 bases matching TRBD2. The CDR3 is made up of 21 amino acids. Looked up from germline, CDR1 is LNHNV and CDR2 is YYDKDF (reference sequence). The junction had 22 bases not matched to a gene; V was cut back by 3 bases and J by 3 bases. DNA of the CDR3: TGTGCCACCAGCAGCAGACTTGGGACTAGCGTCCGTCCAGTAGGTGAAGAGACCCAGTACTTC. Amino acids: CATSSRLGTSVRPVGEETQYF.

Concerning this clone: At one of its ends the junction is not consistent with the germline gene, which may arise from a read error. The rearrangement links TRBV30 to TRBJ2-5; the D is unclear. Germline assignment: CDR1 GTSNPN and CDR2 SVGIG (reference sequence). This CDR3 has 14 amino acids. This CDR3 is CAWSLGEYQETQHF. The CDR3 DNA follows: TGTGCCTGGAGTCTAGGAGAGTACCAAGAGACCCAGCACTTC.

The V call is TRBV29-1, the J call TRBJ2-1; D possibly corresponds to TRBD2 (6 bases). In germline, CDR1 is SQVTM, CDR2 ANQGSEA. V was pared by 7 bases and J by 1 base, with 14 bases between. The CDR3 is made up of 14 amino acids. For the CDR3, the DNA is TGCAGCGGCCTGTGGCGGGAATCCTACAATGAGCAGTTCTTC. It specifies CSGLWRESYNEQFF.

The table lists this clone with a few counts. The same CDR3 can be traced to other DNA sequences in this sample. The V gene is TRBV29-1, the J gene TRBJ2-5; D is uncertain. Germline-derived CDR1 and CDR2 are SQVTM and ANQGSEA. The CDR3 extends over 11 amino acids. Trimming left V 4 bases short and J 0 bases short, with 3 bases between. CDR3 protein: CSVADQETQYF. The DNA of the CDR3 is TGCAGCGTTGCCGACCAAGAGACCCAGTACTTC.

In this sample, this clone turned up a few times. This chain joins TRBV28 and TRBJ2-3, with 7 bases aligning to TRBD1. CDR3 size: 17 residues. V lost 5 bases and J lost 2; bases outside the gene matches: 13. CDR1 is MDHEN, CDR2 SYDVKM, per germline. CDR3 region: CASSPNPGQRSTDTQYF. The CDR3, as DNA: TGTGCCAGCAGTCCTAATCCGGGACAGCGATCCACAGATACGCAGTATTTT. The full variable domain, completed using reference TRBV28 and TRBJ2-3, is DVKVTQSSRYLVKRTGEKVFLECVQDMDHENMFWYRQDPGLGLRLIYFSYDVKMKEKGDIPEGYSVSREKKERFSLILESASTNQTSMYLCASSPNPGQRSTDTQYFGPGTRLTVL.

This chain links TRBV7-2 with TRBJ1-1, with a tentative D call TRBD1 (5 bases). The CDR3 covers 15 residues. V was pared by 7 bases and J by 1 base, with 16 bases between. CDR1 SGHTA and CDR2 FQGNSA come from the germline V gene. CDR3 coding DNA: TGTGCCAGCATTCGGGGTAGAGGGGAGAACACTGAAGCTTTCTTT. This translates into CASIRGRGENTEAFF.

In this sample, this clone turned up a few times. The chain links TRBV5-4 to TRBJ2-5; 12 bases align to TRBD2. The germline V gene encodes CDR1 SGHNT and CDR2 YYREEE (reference sequence). The CDR3 contains 17 residues. Trimming at V came to 4 bases and at J to 4 bases, leaving 11 bases not matched to a gene. The CDR3 DNA follows: TGTGCCAGCAGCCCAAGGACTAGCGGGAAATATCGAGAGACCCAGTACTTC. This translates into CASSPRTSGKYRETQYF. The full variable domain, completed using reference TRBV5-4 and TRBJ2-5, is ETGVTQSPTHLIKTRGQQVTLRCSSQSGHNTVSWYQQALGQGPQFIFQYYREEENGRGNFPPRFSGLQFPNYSSELNVNALELDDSALYLCASSPRTSGKYRETQYFGPGTRLLVL.

In the case of this clone: With a far larger clone one base away, a read error is the likely cause. The V and J genes are TRBV9 and TRBJ2-3; D not resolved. Trimming stripped 7 bases from V and 2 bases from J, with 17 bases between. The germline V gene has CDR1 SGDLS and CDR2 YYNGEE. The CDR3 length is 15 residues. This CDR3 is CASGARPYITDTQYF. In DNA, the CDR3 is TGTGCCAGCGGCGCCCGACCCTACATCACAGATACGCAGTATTTT.

This chain joins TRBV30 and TRBJ2-4; D remains unclear. CDR1 GTSNPN and CDR2 SVGIG come from the germline V gene (reference sequence). Trimming shortened V by 3 bases and J by 0 bases, and 9 bases separated the two germline ends. This CDR3 is built from 14 residues. CDR3 region: CAWRPLLAKNIQYF. CDR3 bases: TGTGCCTGGAGGCCCCTCCTAGCCAAAAACATTCAGTACTTC.

The V gene is TRBV29-1, the J gene TRBJ2-1; D is perhaps TRBD2 (6 bases). The ends were cut back, 0 bases at V and 9 bases at J, with 18 bases in the middle. The CDR3 consists of 15 residues. The germline CDR1 and CDR2 sequences are SQVTM and ANQGSEA. The CDR3 here is CSVEEPGLHLREQFF. In DNA, the CDR3 is TGCAGCGTTGAAGAGCCGGGACTTCACCTGCGTGAGCAGTTCTTC.

The chain uses TRBV30 and TRBJ2-7, with D perhaps matching TRBD2 (6 bases). The V gene lost 1 base and the J gene lost 0 bases, with 19 bases spanning the gap. Germline V gives CDR1 GTSNPN, CDR2 SVGIG (reference sequence). The CDR3 totals 17 residues. CDR3: CAWSDLTGRRGSYEQYF. CDR3 sequence (DNA): TGTGCCTGGAGTGACCTGACGGGCAGGAGGGGCTCCTACGAGCAGTACTTC.

This clone was counted ten times or more. An end of the junction differs from the germline gene, which may be a read error. The chain employs TRBV7-2 and TRBJ1-4; D is ambiguous. The CDR3 runs 12 residues. Germline V gives CDR1 SGHTA, CDR2 FQGNSA. As DNA, the CDR3 is TGTGCCAGCAGCGATAGTCCGGGAGCCCGGGTTTTT. This codes for CASSDSPGARVF.

This clone turned up a few times. The J gene is TRBJ2-7, the V gene TRBV2, with D possibly called TRBD1 or TRBD2 (6 bases each). This CDR3 has 12 amino acids. Germline V gives CDR1 SNHLY, CDR2 FYNNEI. V was cut by 11 bases and J by 0 bases, with 11 bases left in between. The CDR3 loop reads CAGRTVSYEQYF. As DNA, the CDR3 is TGTGCCGGGAGGACAGTCTCCTACGAGCAGTACTTC.

The chain joins TRBV30 to TRBJ2-7; TRBD2 matches 11 bases. J was trimmed by 4 bases and V by 0 bases; bases with no gene match: 11. The CDR3 totals 17 residues. Germline assignment: CDR1 GTSNPN and CDR2 SVGIG (reference sequence). CDR3 nucleotide sequence: TGTGCCTGGAGTGTAACCCTCACTAGCGGGAGCCCTTACGAGCAGTACTTC. Translation: CAWSVTLTSGSPYEQYF.

This clone has a handful of counts. The same CDR3 is also encoded by other DNA sequences in this sample. In DNA form, the CDR3 reads TGTGCCAGCAGTTACTCGCCTCCCTACGAGCAGTACTTC. Translating gives CASSYSPPYEQYF. J is TRBJ2-7 and V is TRBV6-6, with unresolved D. Trimming removed 0 bases from V and 2 bases from J, with 5 bases in between. The CDR3 totals 13 residues. Germline loops: CDR1 MNHNY, CDR2 SVGAGI (reference sequence).

CDR3 residues: CASSLSGIGYTF. DNA for the CDR3: TGTGCCAGCAGCTTATCAGGAATCGGCTACACCTTC. This sequence joins TRBV13 and TRBJ1-2; no clear D. The length of the CDR3 is 12 residues. V was pared by 2 bases and J by 8 bases, with 9 bases between. Germline-derived CDR1 and CDR2 are PRHDT and FYEKMQ (reference sequence).

This clone was counted a few times. The chain joins TRBV14 to TRBJ2-5, with D maybe TRBD1 (5 bases). The ends were cut back, 5 bases at V and 1 base at J, with 11 bases in the middle. The CDR3 extends over 14 amino acids. Germline CDR1 reads SGHDN; CDR2 reads FVKESK. This chain's CDR3 is CASSLRQLQETQYF. CDR3 DNA sequence: TGTGCCAGCAGCTTACGACAGCTCCAAGAGACCCAGTACTTC.

The chain is built from TRBV7-2 and TRBJ2-5, with 12 bases identical to TRBD2. The CDR3 contains 16 residues. The ends lost 1 base at V and 7 bases at J; junction bases unmatched: 7. The germline V gene encodes CDR1 SGHTA and CDR2 FQGNSA. The CDR3 bases are TGTGCCAGCAGCTTAGGGACTAGCGGGACTATGGGGACCCAGTACTTC. Protein sequence: CASSLGTSGTMGTQYF.

The V call is TRBV18, the J call TRBJ1-2; D might be TRBD1 (6 bases). Germline V CDR1 and CDR2: KGHSH, LQKENI. Trimming took 3 bases from V and 12 from J, leaving 14 bases between them. This CDR3 has 12 amino acids. The CDR3 protein is CASSPEIRDNTF. The CDR3 DNA reads as TGTGCCAGCTCACCGGAGATCCGGGACAACACCTTC.

This clone showed up just a few times. The genes are TRBV29-1 and TRBJ2-7; perhaps TRBD1 as D (6 bases). This CDR3 is 12 amino acids long. Germline lookup yields CDR1 SQVTM and CDR2 ANQGSEA. V was shortened by 7 bases and J by 7 bases, with 17 bases between the two germline ends. CDR3 region: CSARRGGSEQYF. The CDR3, as DNA: TGCAGCGCCCGTCGTGGGGGCTCGGAGCAGTACTTC.

The chain joins TRBV5-1 to TRBJ2-3, with TRBD2 matching over 7 bases. J lost 0 bases, V lost 4 bases, and 11 bases had no gene match. CDR1 and CDR2 from the germline V gene are SGHRS and YFSETQ. This CDR3 has 17 amino acids. The CDR3 DNA sequence: TGCGCCAGCAGCCCGCAAGCGGGGACGTCTAGCACAGATACGCAGTATTTT. Translated, it gives CASSPQAGTSSTDTQYF.

This clone occurred a few times. The V and J genes are TRBV19 and TRBJ2-1; D gene uncertain. Per germline, CDR1 LNHDA and CDR2 SQIVND (reference sequence). The CDR3 loop spans 13 amino acids. Deletions cut 3 bases from V and 2 bases from J, with 5 bases between. CDR3 sequence: CASSIGAYNEQFF. The CDR3, as DNA: TGTGCCAGTAGTATTGGGGCCTACAATGAGCAGTTCTTC.

The rearrangement uses TRBV4-1 and TRBJ1-5; no clear D. CDR1 is MGHRA, CDR2 YSYEKL, per germline. V lost 0 bases and J lost 3, with 12 bases in between. The length of the CDR3 is 16 residues. The CDR3 sequence: CASSQDPQTNNQPQHF. The CDR3 DNA reads as TGCGCCAGCAGCCAAGATCCGCAGACCAACAATCAGCCCCAGCATTTT.

This clone was seen a handful of times. The DNA for the CDR3 is TGTGCCAGCAGTGACCCTAGCGGGAGCTCCTACAATGAGCAGTTCTTC. This sequence encodes CASSDPSGSSYNEQFF. The chain is built from TRBV6-1 and TRBJ2-1; 10 bases are a match to TRBD2. V shed 3 bases and J 0 bases; nucleotides not matched to a gene: 2. CDR1 MNHNS and CDR2 SASEGT come from the germline V gene. This CDR3 is 16 amino acids long.

The rearrangement joins TRBV5-1 to TRBJ2-3, with D possibly being TRBD2 (5 bases). The V end was cut by 9 bases, the J end by 2 bases, with 10 bases between. The CDR3 is 12 amino acids. CDR1 and CDR2 from the germline V gene are SGHRS and YFSETQ. The CDR3, as DNA: TGCGCCACCCGGGAACACACAGATACGCAGTATTTT. Its protein is CATREHTDTQYF.

The J gene is TRBJ2-5, the V gene TRBV7-9, with TRBD1 identical over 9 bases. CDR1 and CDR2 (germline): SEHNR, FQNEAQ (reference sequence). The CDR3 loop spans 14 amino acids. J gave up 4 bases and V 2 bases, and 2 bases lay outside the gene matches. CDR3 sequence: CASSLQTGGETQYF. In DNA, the CDR3 is TGTGCCAGCAGCTTACAGACAGGGGGAGAGACCCAGTACTTC.

J is TRBJ2-1 and V is TRBV4-2, with TRBD1 identical over 8 bases. J gave up 7 bases and V 4 bases, and 9 bases lay outside the gene matches. Germline V gene lookup returns CDR1 LGHNA and CDR2 YNFKEQ. The CDR3 consists of 15 residues. The CDR3: CASSPGQGARNEQFF. The CDR3 nucleotides read TGTGCCAGCAGCCCGGGGCAGGGGGCTCGGAATGAGCAGTTCTTC.

The rearrangement links TRBV7-2 to TRBJ2-7; possibly TRBD2 for D (6 bases). Germline CDR1 and CDR2: SGHTA and FQGNSA. The CDR3 consists of 15 residues. Between the trimmed V and J ends, which lost 1 base and 2 bases, there was a span of 12 bases. In DNA, the CDR3 is TGTGCCAGCAGCTTAGTCCGGGAGAGTGCCTACGAGCAGTACTTC. This encodes CASSLVRESAYEQYF.